This T cell receptor (beta chain) was documented in a study of response to subunit inactivated influenza vaccine. Overall study results and limits: It was the authors' suggestion that each seasonal influenza vaccination recruits few new T cells.

TCRdb redid the calling of the RT-PCR reads with MiXCR, one entry per CDR3 protein. Here the sample spans 700,000 to 800,000 distinct CDR3 sequences, around 18% being singletons. Worth noting for this clonotype: The antigen is unknown.

Sequencing used PBMCs from blood, obtained 5 days after vaccination. This TCR derives from a man aged 50 to 60 who received an inactivated influenza vaccine.

The CDR3 DNA reads TGTGCCTGGAGTAATGGACTAGAAGAGACCCAGTACTTC. Amino acid sequence: CAWSNGLEETQYF. V is TRBV30 and J is TRBJ2-5; 7 positions agree with TRBD2. Germline V gives CDR1 GTSNPN, CDR2 SVGIG (reference sequence). This CDR3 has 13 residues. V lost 2 bases, J lost 3 bases, and 3 bases stayed unmatched.